These T cell receptor beta chains were read from a single sample in a study of human T cells and chemical hapten exposure. TCRdb re-called the RACE reads with MiXCR, one entry per CDR3 protein. The table includes under 100,000 distinct CDR3 sequences, 10% detected once. The material sequenced was whole blood, taken in connection with sensitization to the hapten diphenylcyclopropenone (DPC). The receptors derive from a woman in her twenties or thirties with alopecia areata. Some clones in this sample may be carry-over from other donors' samples. CDR3s include the opening cysteine and the closing phenylalanine or tryptophan. Each record gives: CDR3 length, D gene, J gene, V gene, clone size, CDR3 protein, CDR3 DNA. D genes are given only for firm matches. Clone size, where shown, is once, few, many, or a class for clones that have expanded.

len: 13; d_gene: TRBD1; j_gene: TRBJ1-1; v_gene: TRBV30; abundance: many; CDR3aa: CAWGTGAYTEAFF; CDR3nt: TGTGCCTGGGGTACAGGGGCCTACACTGAAGCTTTCTTT
len: 14; d_gene: TRBD2; j_gene: TRBJ2-4; v_gene: TRBV20-1; abundance: many; CDR3aa: CSADGGGVKNIQYF; CDR3nt: TGCAGTGCTGATGGGGGGGGAGTCAAAAACATTCAGTACTTC
len: 12; d_gene: .; j_gene: TRBJ2-4; v_gene: TRBV28; abundance: .; CDR3aa: CASSSITGIQYF; CDR3nt: TGTGCCAGCAGTTCCATTACGGGCATTCAGTACTTC
len: 15; d_gene: TRBD1; j_gene: TRBJ2-5; v_gene: TRBV11-2; abundance: many; CDR3aa: CASSFGTGGQETQYF; CDR3nt: TGTGCCAGCAGCTTCGGGACAGGGGGCCAAGAGACCCAGTACTTC
len: 14; d_gene: TRBD1; j_gene: TRBJ1-2; v_gene: TRBV7-2; abundance: many; CDR3aa: CASSPGTTGYGYTF; CDR3nt: TGTGCCAGCAGCCCCGGGACGACAGGGTATGGCTACACCTTC
len: 13; d_gene: .; j_gene: TRBJ2-7; v_gene: TRBV28; abundance: many; CDR3aa: CASSLWGAYEQYF; CDR3nt: TGTGCCAGCAGTTTATGGGGGGCCTACGAGCAGTACTTC
len: 13; d_gene: .; j_gene: TRBJ1-3; v_gene: TRBV6-2/TRBV6-3; abundance: many; CDR3aa: CGTRESAGNTIYF; CDR3nt: TGTGGTACGAGGGAATCGGCTGGAAACACCATATATTTT
len: 15; d_gene: TRBD2; j_gene: TRBJ2-2; v_gene: TRBV29-1; abundance: few; CDR3aa: CSVGDTGGGTGELFF; CDR3nt: TGCAGCGTTGGCGATACGGGGGGAGGTACCGGGGAGCTGTTTTTT
len: 13; d_gene: .; j_gene: TRBJ1-5; v_gene: TRBV5-1; abundance: .; CDR3aa: CASSEKFGQPQHF; CDR3nt: TGCGCCAGCAGCGAGAAGTTCGGTCAGCCCCAGCATTTT
len: 16; d_gene: .; j_gene: TRBJ2-3; v_gene: TRBV6-2/TRBV6-3; abundance: .; CDR3aa: CASSWRQVPFADTQYF; CDR3nt: TGTGCCAGCAGTTGGAGACAGGTGCCTTTCGCAGATACGCAGTATTTT
len: 16; d_gene: .; j_gene: TRBJ2-6; v_gene: TRBV5-1; abundance: few; CDR3aa: CASSFHAVPGANVLTF; CDR3nt: TGCGCCAGCAGCTTTCACGCGGTCCCTGGGGCCAACGTCCTGACTTTC
len: 14; d_gene: TRBD2; j_gene: TRBJ2-1; v_gene: TRBV20-1; abundance: .; CDR3aa: CSASLAVSYNEQFF; CDR3nt: TGCAGTGCTTCACTAGCGGTCTCCTACAATGAGCAGTTCTTC
len: 13; d_gene: TRBD1; j_gene: TRBJ1-1; v_gene: TRBV20-1; abundance: few; CDR3aa: CSASPGQDTEAFF; CDR3nt: TGCAGTGCTAGTCCGGGACAGGACACTGAAGCTTTCTTT
len: 16; d_gene: TRBD1; j_gene: TRBJ2-5; v_gene: TRBV27; abundance: few; CDR3aa: CASSRMRDRGQETQYF; CDR3nt: TGTGCCAGCAGTCGAATGCGGGACAGGGGACAAGAGACCCAGTACTTC
len: 16; d_gene: TRBD1; j_gene: TRBJ2-7; v_gene: TRBV11-2; abundance: many; CDR3aa: CASSPRGTGADYEQYF; CDR3nt: TGTGCCAGCAGCCCGCGGGGGACAGGGGCGGACTACGAGCAGTACTTC
len: 16; d_gene: TRBD1; j_gene: TRBJ2-1; v_gene: TRBV24-1; abundance: few; CDR3aa: CATSDLRTGYESEQFF; CDR3nt: TGTGCCACCAGTGATTTGAGGACAGGGTATGAGAGTGAGCAGTTCTTC
len: 13; d_gene: .; j_gene: TRBJ2-2; v_gene: TRBV5-4; abundance: few; CDR3aa: CASGWVGTGELFF; CDR3nt: TGTGCCAGCGGTTGGGTTGGAACCGGGGAGCTGTTTTTT
len: 14; d_gene: TRBD2; j_gene: TRBJ2-5; v_gene: TRBV12-3/TRBV12-4; abundance: many; CDR3aa: CASRWSGGAETQYF; CDR3nt: TGTGCCAGCAGATGGAGCGGGGGGGCAGAGACCCAGTACTTC
len: 14; d_gene: TRBD2; j_gene: TRBJ2-1; v_gene: TRBV5-1; abundance: many; CDR3aa: CASSRSGVYNEQFF; CDR3nt: TGCGCCAGCAGCCGTAGCGGGGTTTACAATGAGCAGTTCTTC
len: 13; d_gene: .; j_gene: TRBJ2-7; v_gene: TRBV6-2/TRBV6-3; abundance: many; CDR3aa: CASSYPRTGEQYF; CDR3nt: TGTGCCAGCAGTTACCCTCGGACCGGCGAGCAGTACTTC
len: 13; d_gene: .; j_gene: TRBJ2-1; v_gene: TRBV7-6; abundance: many; CDR3aa: CASSPEGYLEQFF; CDR3nt: TGTGCCAGCAGCCCAGAGGGTTATCTTGAGCAGTTCTTC
len: 14; d_gene: TRBD2; j_gene: TRBJ2-5; v_gene: TRBV18; abundance: .; CDR3aa: CASTRTSGQETQYF; CDR3nt: TGTGCCAGCACCCGGACTAGCGGCCAAGAGACCCAGTACTTC
len: 16; d_gene: TRBD1; j_gene: TRBJ1-1; v_gene: TRBV5-1; abundance: many; CDR3aa: CASSSGQGARNTEAFF; CDR3nt: TGCGCCAGCAGCTCGGGACAGGGGGCGAGAAATACTGAAGCTTTCTTT
len: 12; d_gene: .; j_gene: TRBJ2-3; v_gene: TRBV9; abundance: many; CDR3aa: CASSVATDTQYF; CDR3nt: TGTGCCAGCAGCGTAGCAACGGATACGCAGTATTTT
len: 15; d_gene: .; j_gene: TRBJ1-2; v_gene: TRBV24-1; abundance: .; CDR3aa: CATSTLAGGSYGYTF; CDR3nt: TGTGCCACCAGTACCTTGGCTGGAGGTAGCTATGGCTACACCTTC
len: 15; d_gene: .; j_gene: TRBJ1-1; v_gene: TRBV28; abundance: many; CDR3aa: CASSTPLQFNTEAFF; CDR3nt: TGTGCCAGCAGTACGCCTTTACAGTTCAACACTGAAGCTTTCTTT
len: 15; d_gene: TRBD2; j_gene: TRBJ2-1; v_gene: TRBV12-3/TRBV12-4; abundance: many; CDR3aa: CASTIAGGGYNEQFF; CDR3nt: TGTGCCAGCACCATAGCGGGAGGAGGATACAATGAGCAGTTCTTC
len: 13; d_gene: .; j_gene: TRBJ1-1; v_gene: TRBV30; abundance: many; CDR3aa: CAWMVGGDTEAFF; CDR3nt: TGTGCCTGGATGGTGGGTGGGGACACTGAAGCTTTCTTT
len: 13; d_gene: .; j_gene: TRBJ1-1; v_gene: TRBV20-1; abundance: many; CDR3aa: CSGIRGPDTEAFF; CDR3nt: TGCAGTGGAATCCGGGGGCCTGACACTGAAGCTTTCTTT
len: 12; d_gene: .; j_gene: TRBJ1-1; v_gene: TRBV12-3/TRBV12-4; abundance: .; CDR3aa: CASSLIDTEAFF; CDR3nt: TGTGCCAGCAGTTTAATCGACACTGAAGCTTTCTTT
len: 15; d_gene: .; j_gene: TRBJ2-1; v_gene: TRBV7-9; abundance: few; CDR3aa: CASSSGDSGYDEQFF; CDR3nt: TGTGCCAGCAGCTCGGGGGACAGCGGCTACGATGAGCAGTTCTTC
len: 15; d_gene: TRBD2; j_gene: TRBJ2-1; v_gene: TRBV12-3/TRBV12-4; abundance: many; CDR3aa: CASSLGSGGADEQFF; CDR3nt: TGTGCCAGCAGTTTAGGCAGCGGGGGGGCCGACGAGCAGTTCTTC
len: 13; d_gene: .; j_gene: TRBJ1-1; v_gene: TRBV12-3/TRBV12-4; abundance: .; CDR3aa: CASRRMGGTEAFF; CDR3nt: TGTGCCAGCAGACGCATGGGGGGTACTGAAGCTTTCTTT
len: 15; d_gene: TRBD1; j_gene: TRBJ1-1; v_gene: TRBV5-1; abundance: few; CDR3aa: CASSLTQTGGAEAFF; CDR3nt: TGCGCCAGCAGCTTGACACAGACAGGGGGTGCAGAAGCTTTCTTT
len: 15; d_gene: TRBD1; j_gene: TRBJ2-1; v_gene: TRBV28; abundance: many; CDR3aa: CASSPRDRPDNEQFF; CDR3nt: TGTGCCAGCAGCCCCCGGGACAGACCAGACAATGAGCAGTTCTTC
len: 13; d_gene: .; j_gene: TRBJ1-6; v_gene: TRBV10-3; abundance: many; CDR3aa: CAISAGNNSPLHF; CDR3nt: TGTGCCATCAGTGCAGGGAATAATTCACCCCTCCACTTT
len: 15; d_gene: .; j_gene: TRBJ2-6; v_gene: TRBV10-3; abundance: many; CDR3aa: CAISDGGSGANVLTF; CDR3nt: TGTGCCATCAGTGATGGAGGCTCTGGGGCCAACGTCCTGACTTTC
len: 16; d_gene: TRBD1; j_gene: TRBJ1-5; v_gene: TRBV28; abundance: few; CDR3aa: CASSPLGTGGNQPQHF; CDR3nt: TGTGCCAGCAGTCCTCTAGGGACAGGAGGCAATCAGCCCCAGCATTTT
len: 13; d_gene: .; j_gene: TRBJ2-3; v_gene: TRBV30; abundance: .; CDR3aa: CAWKQGITDTQYF; CDR3nt: TGTGCCTGGAAGCAGGGAATAACAGATACGCAGTATTTT
len: 15; d_gene: .; j_gene: TRBJ2-1; v_gene: TRBV6-6; abundance: .; CDR3aa: CASSYLWGAYNEQFF; CDR3nt: TGTGCCAGCAGTTATTTATGGGGGGCCTACAATGAGCAGTTCTTC
len: 15; d_gene: .; j_gene: TRBJ1-4; v_gene: TRBV12-3/TRBV12-4; abundance: many; CDR3aa: CASRRPGPRGEKLFF; CDR3nt: TGTGCCAGCAGAAGACCGGGGCCCCGGGGTGAAAAACTGTTTTTT
len: 13; d_gene: .; j_gene: TRBJ1-1; v_gene: TRBV20-1; abundance: few; CDR3aa: CSASTDMNTGAFF; CDR3nt: TGCAGTGCTAGTACAGATATGAACACTGGAGCTTTCTTT
len: 15; d_gene: TRBD2; j_gene: TRBJ2-5; v_gene: TRBV7-7; abundance: .; CDR3aa: CASSLEAGIQETQYF; CDR3nt: TGTGCCAGCAGCTTAGAAGCGGGGATCCAAGAGACCCAGTACTTC
len: 13; d_gene: .; j_gene: TRBJ2-1; v_gene: TRBV6-5; abundance: many; CDR3aa: CASRERGYNEQFF; CDR3nt: TGTGCCAGCCGGGAGAGGGGTTACAATGAGCAGTTCTTC
len: 14; d_gene: .; j_gene: TRBJ2-7; v_gene: TRBV7-2; abundance: many; CDR3aa: CASSFRDGHYEQYF; CDR3nt: TGTGCCAGCAGCTTCAGGGACGGCCACTACGAGCAGTACTTC
len: 13; d_gene: TRBD1; j_gene: TRBJ1-2; v_gene: TRBV7-9; abundance: .; CDR3aa: CASSSQGGRGYTF; CDR3nt: TGTGCCAGCAGCTCACAGGGGGGCAGAGGCTACACCTTC